Presented here are 2 T cell receptor beta chains from one specimen sequenced in a study of T cells after yellow fever vaccination. TCRdb itself ran the 5' RACE reads through MiXCR, one entry per CDR3 protein. The data hold some 150,000 distinct CDR3 sequences, with 11% observed a single time. The sequencing used CD8+ T cells sorted from PBMCs, collected 15 days after the yellow fever booster vaccination. The receptors were sampled from a man younger than 35 who received the YFV17D yellow fever vaccine.

The rearrangement joins TRBV29-1 to TRBJ2-3; D is perhaps TRBD2 (6 bases). V dropped 4 bases and J dropped 6 bases, with 11 bases sitting between them. Germline CDR1 SQVTM, CDR2 ANQGSEA. The CDR3 sequence is 12 residues long. CDR3 DNA: TGCAGCGTTGTGACCGGGGGTGATACGCAGTATTTT. Amino acid sequence: CSVVTGGDTQYF.

This clonotype turned up a few times. This sequence joins TRBV27 and TRBJ2-4, with 7 bases fitting TRBD1. CDR1 is MNHEY, CDR2 SMNVEV, per germline (reference sequence). This CDR3 contains 16 residues. Losses at the gene ends were 2 bases for V and 8 bases for J; bases not matched to a gene: 12. This CDR3 reads CASSLTAATGFYIQYF. The CDR3 nucleotides are TGTGCCAGCAGTTTAACGGCCGCGACAGGGTTTTACATTCAGTACTTC.